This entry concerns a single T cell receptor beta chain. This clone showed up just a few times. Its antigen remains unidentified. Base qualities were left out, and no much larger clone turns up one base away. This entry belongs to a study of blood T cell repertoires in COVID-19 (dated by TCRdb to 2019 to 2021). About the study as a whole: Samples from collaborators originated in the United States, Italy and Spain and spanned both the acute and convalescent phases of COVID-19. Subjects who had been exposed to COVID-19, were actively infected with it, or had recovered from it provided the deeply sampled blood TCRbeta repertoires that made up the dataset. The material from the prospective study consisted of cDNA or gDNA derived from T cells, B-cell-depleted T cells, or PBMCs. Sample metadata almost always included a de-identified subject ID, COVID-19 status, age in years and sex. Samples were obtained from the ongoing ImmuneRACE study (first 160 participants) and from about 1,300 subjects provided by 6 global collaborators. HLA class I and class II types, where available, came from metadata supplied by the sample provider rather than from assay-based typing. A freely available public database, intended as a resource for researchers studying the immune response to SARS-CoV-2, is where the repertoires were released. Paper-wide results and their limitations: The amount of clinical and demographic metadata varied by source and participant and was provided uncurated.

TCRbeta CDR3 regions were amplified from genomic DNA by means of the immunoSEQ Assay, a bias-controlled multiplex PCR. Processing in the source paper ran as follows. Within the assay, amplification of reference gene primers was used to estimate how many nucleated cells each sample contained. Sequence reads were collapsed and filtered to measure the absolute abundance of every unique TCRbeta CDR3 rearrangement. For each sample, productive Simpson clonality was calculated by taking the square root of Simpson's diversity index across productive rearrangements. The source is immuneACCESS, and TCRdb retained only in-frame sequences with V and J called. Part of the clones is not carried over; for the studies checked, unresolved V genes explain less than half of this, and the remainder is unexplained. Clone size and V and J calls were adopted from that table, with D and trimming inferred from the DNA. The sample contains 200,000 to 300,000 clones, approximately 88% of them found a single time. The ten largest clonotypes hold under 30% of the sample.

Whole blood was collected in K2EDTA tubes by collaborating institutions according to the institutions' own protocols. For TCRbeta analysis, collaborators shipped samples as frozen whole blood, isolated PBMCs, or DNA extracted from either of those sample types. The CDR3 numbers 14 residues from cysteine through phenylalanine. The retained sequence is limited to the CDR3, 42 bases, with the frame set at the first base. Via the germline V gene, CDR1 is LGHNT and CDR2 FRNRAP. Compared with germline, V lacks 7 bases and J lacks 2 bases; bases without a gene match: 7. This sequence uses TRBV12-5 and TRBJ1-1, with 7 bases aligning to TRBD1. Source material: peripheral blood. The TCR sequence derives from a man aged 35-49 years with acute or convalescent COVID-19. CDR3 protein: CASVGTAPNTEAFF. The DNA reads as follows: TGTGCTAGTGTAGGGACAGCACCTAACACTGAAGCTTTCTTT. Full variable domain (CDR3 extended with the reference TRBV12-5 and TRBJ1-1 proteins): DARVTQTPRHKVTEMGQEVTMRCQPILGHNTVFWYRQTMMQGLELLAYFRNRAPLDDSGMPKDRFSAEMPDATLATLKIQPSEPRDSAVYFCASVGTAPNTEAFFGQGTRLTVV.